The 15 T cell receptor beta chains presented below share a single source sample, sequenced in a study of T cell responses to AZD1222 COVID-19 vaccine. Sequencing was performed with immunoSEQ multiplex PCR; in TCRdb, only in-frame clones are kept and a portion is missing. The sample lists tens of thousands of clones, 80% occurring once. The sequenced sample was peripheral blood, obtained 28 days after the second AZD1222 dose. The receptor set was obtained from an adult who received the AZD1222 COVID-19 vaccine.

The chain combines TRBV28 with TRBJ1-4; TRBD1 is a possible D gene (5 bases). The CDR3 loop spans 14 amino acids. Trimming cost V 10 bases and J 4 bases, with 16 bases left between them. CDR1 is MDHEN, CDR2 SYDVKM, per germline. Here the CDR3 DNA reads TGTGCCACCACTTTGACAGACCTTAATGAAAAACTGTTTTTT. Translation: CATTLTDLNEKLFF.

This clone was detected only once. The rearrangement uses TRBV7-6 and TRBJ2-2, with D perhaps TRBD2 (5 bases). The V end lost 3 bases, the J end lost 5 bases, and 16 bases lay between the germline ends. The CDR3 is 16 amino acids. The V gene's germline CDR1 is SGHVS and CDR2 FNYEAQ. The CDR3 coding sequence is TGTGCCAGCAGCTTGCGTGGACTTTTGGAGACCGGGGAGCTGTTTTTT. Its protein is CASSLRGLLETGELFF.

This chain links TRBV6-5 with TRBJ1-2; possibly TRBD1 for D (5 bases). Germline CDR1 and CDR2: MNHEY and SVGAGI. Between the trimmed V and J ends, which lost 6 bases and 3 bases, there was a span of 11 bases. This CDR3 is built from 13 residues. The CDR3 sequence: CASSPGTDYGYTF. CDR3 sequence (DNA): TGTGCCAGCAGCCCCGGGACGGACTATGGCTACACCTTC.

The V call is TRBV6-5, the J call TRBJ2-7; tentatively, D is TRBD1 (6 bases). V gave up 8 bases and J gave up 1 base, with 12 bases separating them. CDR1 and CDR2 (germline): MNHEY, SVGAGI. The CDR3 is made up of 13 amino acids. The CDR3 reads CASAKQGSYEQYF. Here the CDR3 DNA reads TGTGCCAGCGCAAAACAGGGTTCCTACGAGCAGTACTTC.

The V and J genes are TRBV15 and TRBJ1-3; no firm D call. There are 17 residues in the CDR3. CDR1 and CDR2 from the germline V gene are LNHNV and YYDKDF (reference sequence). Trimming shortened V by 0 bases and J by 5 bases, and 17 bases separated the two germline ends. The CDR3 is CATSREVFDTKRNTIYF. CDR3 bases: TGTGCCACCAGCAGAGAGGTCTTTGACACGAAGAGAAACACCATATATTTT.

The chain uses TRBV18 and TRBJ2-3; 8 bases map to TRBD1. CDR1 KGHSH and CDR2 LQKENI come from the germline V gene. The junction had 3 bases not matched to a gene; V was cut back by 1 base and J by 0 bases. This CDR3 has 16 amino acids. The CDR3 sequence: CASSPLRTGSTDTQYF. The CDR3 coding sequence is TGTGCCAGCTCACCACTAAGGACAGGGAGCACAGATACGCAGTATTTT.

This chain joins TRBV7-6 and TRBJ1-5, with D possibly matching TRBD1 (6 bases). CDR3 length equals 13 residues. The germline V gene encodes CDR1 SGHVS and CDR2 FNYEAQ. The V end lost 5 bases, the J end lost 4 bases, and 9 bases lay between the germline ends. The CDR3 DNA is TGTGCCAGCAGCATTACAGGGAATCAGCCCCAGCATTTT. It translates to CASSITGNQPQHF.

This clone was seen only once. The CDR3 spells CASSFSYEQYF. CDR3 nucleotides: TGTGCCAGCAGCTTTTCCTACGAGCAGTACTTC. The chain has TRBV7-2 and TRBJ2-7; D unresolved. From germline, CDR1 is SGHTA and CDR2 FQGNSA. Trimming cost V 3 bases and J 1 base, with 1 base left between them. The CDR3 consists of 11 residues.

The J gene is TRBJ1-2, the V gene TRBV28; no reliable D call. The V end lost 8 bases, the J end lost 0 bases, and 13 bases lay between the germline ends. CDR3 length: 14 amino acids. The germline V gene has CDR1 MDHEN and CDR2 SYDVKM. The CDR3 bases are TGTGCCAGCCTCCCAGGCCCAACTAACTATGGCTACACCTTC. It translates to CASLPGPTNYGYTF.

This sequence joins TRBV5-4 and TRBJ2-5; no reliable D call. Trimming cost V 4 bases and J 4 bases, with 17 bases left between them. The CDR3 runs to 15 residues. Germline-derived CDR1 and CDR2 are SGHNT and YYREEE (reference sequence). The CDR3 DNA reads as TGTGCCAGCAGCGTGGGTGATAGACTGCCAGAGACCCAGTACTTC. Protein: CASSVGDRLPETQYF.

The V gene is TRBV6-5, the J gene TRBJ2-5; weak D call: TRBD2 (6 bases). The CDR3 has 15 amino acids. Trimming took off 4 bases at V and 5 bases at J, with 17 bases between the two ends. Germline V gene sequence: CDR1 MNHEY, CDR2 SVGAGI. CDR3 sequence (DNA): TGTGCCAGCAGTTCCCCCAGGGAGGTGAAGGAGACCCAGTACTTC. Translating gives CASSSPREVKETQYF.

The chain uses TRBV28 and TRBJ1-4; maybe TRBD1 (6 bases). Germline V gives CDR1 MDHEN, CDR2 SYDVKM. The length of the CDR3 is 14 residues. Trimming took off 6 bases at V and 5 bases at J, with 13 bases between the two ends. The CDR3 sequence is CASRGAPGNEKLFF. The CDR3 nucleotides read TGTGCCAGCAGGGGGGCGCCGGGCAATGAAAAACTGTTTTTT.

The chain combines TRBV4-1 with TRBJ2-7, with D uncertain. V dropped 6 bases and J dropped 1 base, with 16 bases sitting between them. The CDR3 runs 15 residues. Germline assignment: CDR1 MGHRA and CDR2 YSYEKL. The DNA of the CDR3 is TGCGCCAGCAGGACGACTGTGGGAAAATCCTACGAGCAGTACTTC. Protein: CASRTTVGKSYEQYF.

The chain is built from TRBV7-3 and TRBJ2-3; perhaps TRBD2 as D (5 bases). V was clipped by 8 bases and J by 0 bases, with 12 bases between them. The CDR3 runs to 14 residues. Germline assignment: CDR1 SGHTA and CDR2 FQGTGA. CDR3 region: CASATGISTDTQYF. Here the CDR3 DNA reads TGTGCCAGCGCCACGGGGATTAGCACAGATACGCAGTATTTT.

The rearrangement joins TRBV19 to TRBJ2-1; 11 bases line up with TRBD1. J lost 6 bases, V lost 5 bases, and 9 bases had no gene match. Germline V CDR1 and CDR2: LNHDA, SQIVND (reference sequence). The CDR3 totals 16 residues. The CDR3 DNA sequence: TGTGCCAGTAGTGGGACCGGGACAGGGGGTAGCAATGAGCAGTTCTTC. It is translated as CASSGTGTGGSNEQFF.